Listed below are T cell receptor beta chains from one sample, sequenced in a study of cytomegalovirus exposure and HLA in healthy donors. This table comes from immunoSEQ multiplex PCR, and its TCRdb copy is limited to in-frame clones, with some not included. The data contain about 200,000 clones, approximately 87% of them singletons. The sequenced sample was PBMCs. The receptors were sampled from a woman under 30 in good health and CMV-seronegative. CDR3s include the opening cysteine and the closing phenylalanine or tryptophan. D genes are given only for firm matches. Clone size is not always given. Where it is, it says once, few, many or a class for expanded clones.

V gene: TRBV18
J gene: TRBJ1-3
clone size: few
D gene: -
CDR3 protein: CASSPRSGNTIYF
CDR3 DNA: TGTGCCAGCTCACCAAGATCTGGAAACACCATATATTTT

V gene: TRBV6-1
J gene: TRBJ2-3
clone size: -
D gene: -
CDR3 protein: CASSEHWLDYTSTDTQYF
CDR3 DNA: TGTGCCAGCAGTGAACACTGGCTTGACTATACAAGCACAGATACGCAGTATTTT

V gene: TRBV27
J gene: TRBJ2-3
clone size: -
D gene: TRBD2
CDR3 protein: CASSLSSLAGALTDTQYF
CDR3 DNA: TGTGCCAGCAGTTTATCCTCTCTAGCGGGGGCCCTCACAGATACGCAGTATTTT

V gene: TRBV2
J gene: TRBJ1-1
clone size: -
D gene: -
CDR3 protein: CASRPDQVTEAFF
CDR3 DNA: TGTGCCAGCAGGCCCGACCAGGTCACTGAAGCTTTCTTT

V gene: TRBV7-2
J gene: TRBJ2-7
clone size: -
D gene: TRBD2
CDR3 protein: CASSPPGLAGGAYEQYF
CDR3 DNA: TGTGCCAGCAGCCCTCCGGGACTAGCGGGGGGAGCCTACGAGCAGTACTTC

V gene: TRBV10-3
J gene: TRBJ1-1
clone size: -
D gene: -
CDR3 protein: CAIRQVAGTEAFF
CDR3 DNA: TGTGCCATCAGACAGGTCGCGGGCACTGAAGCTTTCTTT

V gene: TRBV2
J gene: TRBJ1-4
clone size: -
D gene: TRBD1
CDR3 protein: CASSIQGAYEKLFF
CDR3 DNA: TGTGCCAGCAGTATTCAGGGGGCATATGAAAAACTGTTTTTT

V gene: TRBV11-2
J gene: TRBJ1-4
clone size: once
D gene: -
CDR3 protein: CASGNTGLEEKLFF
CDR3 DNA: TGTGCCAGCGGGAACACAGGGTTGGAAGAAAAACTGTTTTTT

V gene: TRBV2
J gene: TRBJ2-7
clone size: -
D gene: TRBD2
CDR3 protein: CASSEEGLAGGYEQYF
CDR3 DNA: TGTGCCAGCAGTGAAGAGGGACTAGCGGGAGGATACGAGCAGTACTTC

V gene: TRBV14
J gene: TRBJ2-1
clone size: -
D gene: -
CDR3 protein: CASSHRGPYNEQFF
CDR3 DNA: TGTGCCAGCAGCCACAGGGGACCTTACAATGAGCAGTTCTTC

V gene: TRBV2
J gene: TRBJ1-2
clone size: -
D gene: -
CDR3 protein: CASSEAEGIRGYTF
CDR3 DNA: TGTGCCAGCAGTGAAGCTGAAGGTATACGTGGCTACACCTTC